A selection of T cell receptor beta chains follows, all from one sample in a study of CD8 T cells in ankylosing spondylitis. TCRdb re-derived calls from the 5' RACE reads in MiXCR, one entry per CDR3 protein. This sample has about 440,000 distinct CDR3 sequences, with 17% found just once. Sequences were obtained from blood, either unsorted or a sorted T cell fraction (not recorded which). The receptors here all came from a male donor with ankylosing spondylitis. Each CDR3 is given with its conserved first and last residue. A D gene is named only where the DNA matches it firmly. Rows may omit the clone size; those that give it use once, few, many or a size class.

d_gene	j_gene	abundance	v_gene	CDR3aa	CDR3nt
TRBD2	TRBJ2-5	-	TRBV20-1	CSARLAGGPGETQYF	TGCAGTGCTAGACTAGCGGGAGGGCCGGGGGAGACCCAGTACTTC
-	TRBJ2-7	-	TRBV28	CASSLYGGPGEQYF	TGTGCCAGCAGTTTATACGGAGGGCCCGGGGAGCAGTACTTC
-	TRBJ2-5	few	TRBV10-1	CASSESTAGGETQYF	TGCGCCAGCAGTGAGTCGACCGCAGGGGGGGAGACCCAGTACTTC
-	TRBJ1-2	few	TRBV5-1	CASSPEGSGYTF	TGCGCCAGCAGCCCGGAGGGCAGTGGCTACACCTTC
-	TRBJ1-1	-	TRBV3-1	CASSQGSGGDTEAFF	TGTGCCAGCAGCCAAGGTTCGGGGGGGGACACTGAAGCTTTCTTT
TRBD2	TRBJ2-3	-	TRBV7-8	CASSIRTSGRAGDTQYF	TGTGCCAGCAGCATCCGGACTAGCGGGAGGGCGGGAGATACGCAGTATTTT
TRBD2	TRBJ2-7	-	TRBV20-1	CSARVSGGPRTYEQYF	TGCAGTGCTAGGGTAAGCGGGGGACCTAGGACCTACGAGCAGTACTTC
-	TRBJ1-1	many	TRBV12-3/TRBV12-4	CASSSTRASSGAFF	TGTGCCAGCAGTTCTACCCGAGCGTCCTCCGGGGCTTTCTTT
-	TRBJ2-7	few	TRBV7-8	CASSLDRARPYEQYF	TGTGCCAGCAGCTTGGACAGAGCGCGCCCCTACGAGCAGTACTTC
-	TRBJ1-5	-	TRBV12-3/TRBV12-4	CASRDSGKNQPQHF	TGTGCCAGCCGGGACTCAGGAAAGAATCAGCCCCAGCATTTT
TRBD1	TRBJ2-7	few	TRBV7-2	CASSITGGDYEQYF	TGTGCCAGCAGCATCACAGGGGGCGACTACGAGCAGTACTTC
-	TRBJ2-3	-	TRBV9	CASSVVQGLSDTQYF	TGTGCCAGCAGCGTAGTTCAGGGGCTATCAGATACGCAGTATTTT
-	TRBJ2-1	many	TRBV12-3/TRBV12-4	CASSPQEIYNEQFF	TGTGCCAGCAGTCCGCAGGAGATATACAATGAGCAGTTCTTC
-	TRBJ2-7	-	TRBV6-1	CASGDGISYEQYF	TGTGCCAGTGGGGACGGAATCTCCTACGAGCAGTACTTC
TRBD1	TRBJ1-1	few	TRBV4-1	CASSAHRGRNTEAFF	TGCGCCAGCAGCGCTCACAGGGGGCGTAACACTGAAGCTTTCTTT
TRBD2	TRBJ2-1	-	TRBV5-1	CASSLGPAGDAKQFF	TGCGCCAGCAGCTTGGGCCCAGCGGGAGATGCTAAGCAGTTCTTC
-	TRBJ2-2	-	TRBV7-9	CASSSTTSRNTGELFF	TGTGCCAGCAGTTCGACTACTAGCCGGAACACCGGGGAGCTGTTTTTT